This TCR beta chain was identified in a study of Tregs in tolerant kidney transplant recipients. To note about this clone: Its antigen is as yet unknown. Read sequence stops 3 residues before the CDR3 end, and the germline J gene provides the missing end.

Study results and caveats: Tregs expanded with activated donor B cells seemed most donor-specific.

The table came from immunoSEQ multiplex PCR; TCRdb's copy has only in-frame clones and leaves some out. The sample totals tens of thousands of clones. CDR3 length: 13 residues. CDR1 and CDR2 from the germline V gene are MNHEY and SVGEGT. V lost 7 bases to trimming and J lost 5 bases; unmatched junction nucleotides: 7. The chain recombines TRBV6-2 or TRBV6-3 with TRBJ2-5, with 7 bases that match TRBD1. The sequence came from a human donor who received a combined kidney and bone marrow transplant. The material was CD8+ T cells from blood, obtained before the transplant. The sequenced CDR3 bases are TGTGCCAGCATACAGACAGGGACGGAGACC. This gives the protein CASIQTGTET. The whole CDR3 protein is CASIQTGTETQYF.